The 31 T cell receptor beta chains given below trace back to one sample, sequenced in a study of blood T cell repertoires in COVID-19. TCRdb keeps only in-frame clones here, not all; method: immunoSEQ multiplex PCR. The sample holds more than 150,000 clones; approximately 82% are singletons and the top ten take roughly 13%. Sequencing was done on a sample of peripheral blood. The source of these receptors is a man between 70 and 80 years old who had recovered from COVID-19.

The CDR3 nucleotides are TGTGCCAGCAGCTCACTAGCGACCTACAATGAGCAGTTCTTC. Its protein product is CASSSLATYNEQFF. The V gene is TRBV3-1 (or the pseudogene TRBV3-2), the J gene TRBJ2-1, with 7 bases identical to TRBD2. The CDR3 spans 14 residues. Germline V gives CDR1 LGHDT, CDR2 YNNKEL (reference sequence). V shed 5 bases and J 2 bases; nucleotides not matched to a gene: 3.

V is TRBV27 and J is TRBJ1-2; TRBD1 matches at 8 bases. Germline CDR1 is MNHEY and CDR2 is SMNVEV (reference sequence). The J segment lost 7 bases and the V segment lost 3 bases, leaving 10 bases of the junction unmatched. The CDR3 runs 15 residues. The DNA for the CDR3 is TGTGCCAGCAGTTTCGCCCCTACAGGGGGGCTTGGCTACACCTTC. Its protein is CASSFAPTGGLGYTF.

The genes are TRBV5-5 and TRBJ2-5, with 15 bases identical to TRBD2. After removal of 4 bases from V and 3 bases from J, the junction contained 4 bases not matched to a gene. The CDR3 covers 16 residues. Germline V gives CDR1 SGHKS, CDR2 YYEKEE (reference sequence). CDR3 sequence (DNA): TGTGCCAGCAGCAGGACTAGCGGGAGGGGGGAAGAGACCCAGTACTTC. It encodes CASSRTSGRGEETQYF.

The rearrangement uses TRBV5-1 and TRBJ2-1, with 11 positions matching TRBD2. V shed 4 bases and J 15 bases; nucleotides not matched to a gene: 12. The CDR3 has 14 residues. The germline V gene has CDR1 SGHRS and CDR2 YFSETQ. The CDR3 protein is CASSPTLTSGRGFF. CDR3 in DNA: TGCGCCAGCAGCCCCACCCTCACTAGCGGGAGAGGGTTCTTC.

The chain carries TRBV18 and TRBJ2-6; tentative D call: TRBD1 (5 bases). Germline V lookup: CDR1 KGHSH, CDR2 LQKENI. Between the trimmed V and J ends, which lost 5 bases and 3 bases, there was a span of 14 bases. This CDR3 is built from 16 residues. The CDR3 DNA is TGTGCCAGCTCAGGCACAGGTCCCGGTGGGGCCAACGTCCTGACTTTC. This translates into CASSGTGPGGANVLTF.

Points on this clone: Mismatch with germline at one junction end may stem from a read error. The chain carries TRBV7-3 and TRBJ1-1, with D tentatively TRBD1 (5 bases). Germline-derived CDR1 and CDR2 are SGHTA and FQGTGA. This CDR3 has 16 amino acids. The CDR3 DNA reads TGTGCCAGCAGCCTAACCCCCCGCAGGGAGGGCACTGAAGCTTTCTTT. It translates to CASSLTPRREGTEAFF. Full variable domain (rest looked up from reference TRBV7-3 and TRBJ1-1): GAGVSQTPSNKVTEKGKYVELRCDPISGHTALYWYRQSLGQGPEFLIYFQGTGAADDSGLPNDRFFAVRPEGSVSTLKIQRTERGDSAVYLCASSLTPRREGTEAFFGQGTRLTVV.

This sequence joins TRBV27 and TRBJ2-7; D is perhaps TRBD1 (5 bases). V lost 3 bases and J lost 2, with 14 bases in between. Germline CDR1 reads MNHEY; CDR2 reads SMNVEV (reference sequence). The length of the CDR3 is 15 residues. The CDR3 DNA follows: TGTGCCAGCAGTTTGGGTAGGGGCCTACCCTACGAGCAGTACTTC. It codes for CASSLGRGLPYEQYF.

The rearrangement links TRBV30 to TRBJ1-5, with 9 bases identical to TRBD1. Germline V CDR1 and CDR2: GTSNPN, SVGIG (reference sequence). This CDR3 comprises 15 residues. V shed 1 base and J 2 bases; nucleotides not matched to a gene: 3. The CDR3 region is CAWSAQGAGNQPQHF. The CDR3 DNA follows: TGTGCCTGGAGTGCACAGGGGGCTGGCAATCAGCCCCAGCATTTT.

V usage is TRBV9 and J usage is TRBJ2-3, with 10 positions matching TRBD2. J gave up 7 bases and V 0 bases, and 5 bases lay outside the gene matches. The CDR3 consists of 15 residues. Germline assignment: CDR1 SGDLS and CDR2 YYNGEE. CDR3 protein: CASSVDSGRANTQYF. CDR3 DNA sequence: TGTGCCAGCAGCGTAGACAGCGGGAGGGCCAATACGCAGTATTTT.

The rearrangement uses TRBV30 and TRBJ1-5, with D possibly matching TRBD1 (6 bases). This CDR3 contains 12 residues. Germline loops: CDR1 GTSNPN, CDR2 SVGIG (reference sequence). The V end was cut by 4 bases, the J end by 5 bases, with 9 bases between. The CDR3 is CAWTQGDQPQHF. The CDR3 nucleotides read TGTGCCTGGACACAGGGCGATCAGCCCCAGCATTTT.

The CDR3, as DNA: TGTGCCAGCAGTCAGGGATCTAATGAAAAACTGTTTTTT. Its protein is CASSQGSNEKLFF. The V and J genes are TRBV7-9 and TRBJ1-4; a possible D gene is TRBD1 (5 bases). The CDR3 sequence is 13 residues long. Germline CDR1 is SEHNR and CDR2 is FQNEAQ (reference sequence). Trimming took 6 bases from V and 3 from J, leaving 8 bases between them.

The CDR3 coding sequence is TGTGCCAGCAGTTCGGGGTCTCCGGGAGGAGGTTATGGCTACACCTTC. Protein sequence: CASSSGSPGGGYGYTF. The chain couples TRBV28 to TRBJ1-2; D ambiguous. This CDR3 contains 16 residues. The germline gives CDR1 MDHEN, CDR2 SYDVKM. V was shortened by 4 bases and J by 5 bases, with 20 bases between the two germline ends.

This chain links TRBV29-1 with TRBJ1-5; D might be TRBD1 (5 bases). Trimming cost V 1 base and J 6 bases, with 10 bases left between them. Germline CDR1 SQVTM, CDR2 ANQGSEA. The CDR3 length is 13 residues. The CDR3 here is CSVEGQPGQPQHF. The CDR3 DNA reads TGCAGCGTTGAAGGACAGCCCGGTCAGCCCCAGCATTTT. The complete variable domain, with remaining parts taken from reference TRBV29-1 and TRBJ1-5, reads SAVISQKPSRDICQRGTSLTIQCQVDSQVTMMFWYRQQPGQSLTLIATANQGSEATYESGFVIDKFPISRPNLTFSTLTVSNMSPEDSSIYLCSVEGQPGQPQHFGDGTRLSIL.

V is TRBV6-1 and J is TRBJ2-2; 10 bases are a match to TRBD2. Trimming removed 0 bases from V and 6 bases from J; junction bases left unmatched: 7. Germline CDR1 MNHNS, CDR2 SASEGT. This CDR3 spans 17 amino acids. In DNA form, the CDR3 reads TGTGCCAGCAGTGAAGCTCTAGCGGGAGAACTGGCCGGGGAGCTGTTTTTT. It yields the protein CASSEALAGELAGELFF.

CDR3 region: CASSPDTLEQYF. CDR3 nucleotide sequence: TGTGCCAGCAGCCCAGACACCCTCGAGCAGTACTTC. The chain recombines TRBV7-8 with TRBJ2-7; the D is unclear. Trimming pared 5 bases from V and 6 bases from J, leaving 11 bases between. Germline loops: CDR1 SGHVS, CDR2 FQNEAQ. This CDR3 has 12 amino acids.

This clone occurred once. J is TRBJ1-1 and V is TRBV27; 8 bases are a match to TRBD1. The germline gives CDR1 MNHEY, CDR2 SMNVEV (reference sequence). The ends lost 1 base at V and 1 base at J; junction bases unmatched: 5. The CDR3 extends over 16 amino acids. The CDR3 spells CASSLFRQGTNTEAFF. CDR3 DNA: TGTGCCAGCAGTTTATTCCGACAGGGGACGAACACTGAAGCTTTCTTT.

This chain links TRBV6-5 with TRBJ1-5; perhaps TRBD1 as D (6 bases). V dropped 5 bases and J dropped 3 bases, with 11 bases sitting between them. The V gene's germline CDR1 is MNHEY and CDR2 SVGAGI. The CDR3 covers 14 residues. CDR3 residues: CASSTQGFNQPQHF. Written as DNA, the CDR3 is TGTGCCAGCAGTACACAGGGTTTCAATCAGCCCCAGCATTTT.

This clone has more than one count but fewer than ten. The rearrangement links TRBV5-5 to TRBJ2-1; D is perhaps TRBD2 (6 bases). The germline V gene encodes CDR1 SGHKS and CDR2 YYEKEE (reference sequence). CDR3 length: 14 amino acids. Trimming shortened V by 0 bases and J by 8 bases, and 12 bases separated the two germline ends. As DNA, the CDR3 is TGTGCCAGCAGCTTGGATCAGGGAGGACATGAGCAGTTCTTC. Encoded protein: CASSLDQGGHEQFF.

The chain is built from TRBV13 and TRBJ2-7; 8 bases are shared with TRBD1. From germline, CDR1 is PRHDT and CDR2 FYEKMQ (reference sequence). J lost 3 bases, V lost 4 bases, and 5 bases had no gene match. The CDR3 spans 14 residues. The CDR3 DNA follows: TGTGCCAGCAGCTCCCGGGACAGGAACTACGAGCAGTACTTC. This gives the protein CASSSRDRNYEQYF.

The chain uses TRBV7-9 and TRBJ2-7, with D possibly matching TRBD1 (6 bases). In germline, CDR1 is SEHNR, CDR2 FQNEAQ (reference sequence). V was trimmed by 6 bases and J by 2 bases, leaving 17 bases between them. CDR3 size: 15 residues. CDR3 region: CASSQGTLFPYEQYF. CDR3 sequence (DNA): TGTGCCAGCAGTCAAGGGACACTTTTCCCCTACGAGCAGTACTTC.

The chain recombines TRBV5-1 with TRBJ2-7; a weak D match, TRBD2 (5 bases). This CDR3 spans 13 amino acids. The V end was cut by 4 bases, the J end by 6 bases, with 14 bases between. Germline V CDR1 and CDR2: SGHRS, YFSETQ. In nucleotides, the CDR3 is TGCGCCAGCAGCCCCGGGGAAGTATTCGAGCAGTACTTC. Its protein product is CASSPGEVFEQYF. Based on the CDR3 plus reference TRBV5-1 and TRBJ2-7, the full variable domain is KAGVTQTPRYLIKTRGQQVTLSCSPISGHRSVSWYQQTPGQGLQFLFEYFSETQRNKGNFPGRFSGRQFSNSRSEMNVSTLELGDSALYLCASSPGEVFEQYFGPGTRLTVT.

V usage is TRBV28 and J usage is TRBJ2-1, with TRBD2 identical over 11 bases. Germline loops: CDR1 MDHEN, CDR2 SYDVKM. This CDR3 region has 15 residues. V was pared by 6 bases and J by 4 bases, with 5 bases of the junction left unmatched. The chain's CDR3 is CASRGSGRAYNEQFF. CDR3 in DNA: TGTGCCAGCAGGGGTAGCGGGAGGGCGTACAATGAGCAGTTCTTC.

The chain employs TRBV6-1 and TRBJ2-3, with TRBD1 matching over 7 bases. This CDR3 has 16 residues. Germline V gives CDR1 MNHNS, CDR2 SASEGT. Trimming removed 0 bases from V and 4 bases from J; junction bases left unmatched: 7. CDR3 amino acids: CASSEASGTGADTQYF. The DNA of the CDR3 is TGTGCCAGCAGTGAAGCTTCCGGCACAGGGGCAGATACGCAGTATTTT.

The chain employs TRBV3-1 (or the pseudogene TRBV3-2) and TRBJ2-1; TRBD1 agrees at 10 bases. The CDR3 sequence is 14 residues long. J gave up 10 bases and V 1 base, and 4 bases lay outside the gene matches. CDR1 LGHDT and CDR2 YNNKEL come from the germline V gene (reference sequence). The CDR3 protein is CASSQGDRGREQFF. DNA of the CDR3: TGTGCCAGCAGCCAAGGGGACAGGGGACGAGAGCAGTTCTTC.

This sequence joins TRBV19 and TRBJ2-5; TRBD2 is a possible D gene (6 bases). The CDR3 has 16 amino acids. V was clipped by 1 base and J by 5 bases, with 17 bases between them. From germline, CDR1 is LNHDA and CDR2 SQIVND (reference sequence). The CDR3 sequence: CASSIGGDFGSETQYF. CDR3 coding DNA: TGTGCCAGTAGTATAGGCGGGGACTTTGGAAGCGAGACCCAGTACTTC.

The V call is TRBV6-5, the J call TRBJ2-3, with TRBD2 identical over 8 bases. CDR3 length: 14 residues. Germline V gene sequence: CDR1 MNHEY, CDR2 SVGAGI. Unmatched junction bases numbered 5, after V lost 6 bases and J lost 3 bases. CDR3 protein: CASSSSGRTDTQYF. Here the CDR3 DNA reads TGTGCCAGCAGCTCAAGCGGGAGAACAGATACGCAGTATTTT.

The rearrangement links TRBV21-1 to TRBJ2-7; the listed D gene, TRBD2, was not tested against the DNA. TRBV21-1 is a listed pseudogene. The CDR3 is made up of 16 amino acids. The CDR3: CASSKGRRILLGEQYF. CDR3 coding DNA: TGTGCCAGCAGCAAAGGCAGGAGGATTTTACTTGGTGAGCAGTACTTC.

The rearrangement uses TRBV25-1 and TRBJ2-5; TRBD2 matches at 12 bases. J lost 5 bases, V lost 1 base, and 11 bases had no gene match. The CDR3 is 18 residues long. Germline CDR1 and CDR2: MGHDK and SYGVNS. CDR3 in amino acids: CASSEWPPTSGSVETQYF. The CDR3 region has the DNA TGTGCCAGCAGTGAATGGCCCCCGACTAGCGGGAGCGTTGAGACCCAGTACTTC.

The V and J genes are TRBV7-2 and TRBJ2-7; D might be TRBD2 (5 bases). In germline, CDR1 is SGHTA, CDR2 FQGNSA. V lost 5 bases and J 0 bases, leaving 14 bases between the germline ends. The CDR3 spans 15 residues. The DNA for the CDR3 is TGTGCCAGCAGCATCGGAGTGGGAGTCTCCTACGAGCAGTACTTC. Encoded protein: CASSIGVGVSYEQYF.

This chain uses TRBV28 with TRBJ2-3; TRBD1 is a possible D gene (5 bases). Germline assignment: CDR1 MDHEN and CDR2 SYDVKM. The CDR3 loop spans 12 amino acids. Trimming pared 4 bases from V and 6 bases from J, leaving 8 bases between. The CDR3 sequence is CASSSGSDTQYF. CDR3 DNA: TGTGCCAGCAGTTCAGGGTCGGATACGCAGTATTTT.

This sequence joins TRBV29-1 and TRBJ1-3, with D hard to call. The CDR3 runs 11 residues. V lost 7 bases to trimming and J lost 4 bases, with 8 bases between them. The germline V gene has CDR1 SQVTM and CDR2 ANQGSEA. CDR3 DNA sequence: TGCAGCGCTTTTTCGGGAAACACCATATATTTT. Protein sequence: CSAFSGNTIYF.